This T cell receptor (beta chain) was retrieved from a study of cytomegalovirus exposure and HLA in healthy donors. Across the study: HLA-typed donors were the source of about 85 million unique TCRs held in an early data release. Study-wide findings and caveats: In a later analysis, HLA-C alleles had the fewest associated TCRs, DRB1 alleles the most.

Concerning this clone: Its specificity is unknown.

Vbeta (60) and Jbeta (13) primers were used in the PCR. TCRdb's table, derived via immunoSEQ multiplex PCR, lists solely in-frame clones and lacks some. Among about 96,000 clones listed, roughly 74% were seen once. Germline V lookup: CDR1 MNHEY, CDR2 SMNVEV (reference sequence). V trimming: 9 bases; J trimming: 5 bases; junction bases outside the gene matches: 4. The CDR3 has 13 amino acids. The sample comprised PBMCs. The TCR sequence derives from a female donor in good health and CMV-seropositive. This chain links TRBV27 with TRBJ2-2; TRBD1 aligns across 9 bases. CDR3 in DNA: TGTGCCAGTTCACAGGGGGCGACCGGGGAGCTGTTTTTT. Translating gives CASSQGATGELFF.